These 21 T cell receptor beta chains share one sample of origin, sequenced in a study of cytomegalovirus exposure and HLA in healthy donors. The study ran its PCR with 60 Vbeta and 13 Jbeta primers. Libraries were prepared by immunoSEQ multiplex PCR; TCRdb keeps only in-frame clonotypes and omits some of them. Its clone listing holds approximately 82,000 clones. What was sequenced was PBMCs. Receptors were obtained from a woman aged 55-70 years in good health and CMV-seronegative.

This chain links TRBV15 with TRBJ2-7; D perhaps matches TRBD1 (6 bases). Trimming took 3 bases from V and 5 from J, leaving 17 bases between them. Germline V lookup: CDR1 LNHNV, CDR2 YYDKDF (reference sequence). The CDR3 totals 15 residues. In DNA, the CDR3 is TGTGCCACCAGCAGGGTTCGGGGACAAGCCCACGAGCAGTACTTC. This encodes CATSRVRGQAHEQYF. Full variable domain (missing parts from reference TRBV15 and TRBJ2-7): DAMVIQNPRYQVTQFGKPVTLSCSQTLNHNVMYWYQQKSSQAPKLLFHYYDKDFNNEADTPDNFQSRRPNTSFCFLDIRSPGLGDTAMYLCATSRVRGQAHEQYFGPGTRLTVT.

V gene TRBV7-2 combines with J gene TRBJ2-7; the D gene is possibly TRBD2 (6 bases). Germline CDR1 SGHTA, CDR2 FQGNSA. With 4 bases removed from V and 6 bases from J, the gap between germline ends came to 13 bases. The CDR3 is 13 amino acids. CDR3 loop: CASSSLGGIEQYF. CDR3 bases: TGTGCCAGCAGCTCCCTGGGCGGGATCGAGCAGTACTTC.

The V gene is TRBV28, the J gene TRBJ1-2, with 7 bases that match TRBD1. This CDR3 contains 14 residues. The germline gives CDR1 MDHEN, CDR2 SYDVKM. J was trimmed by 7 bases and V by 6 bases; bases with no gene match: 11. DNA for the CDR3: TGTGCCAGCAGCAAAACGCTAGGGGGCATTGGCTACACCTTC. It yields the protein CASSKTLGGIGYTF.

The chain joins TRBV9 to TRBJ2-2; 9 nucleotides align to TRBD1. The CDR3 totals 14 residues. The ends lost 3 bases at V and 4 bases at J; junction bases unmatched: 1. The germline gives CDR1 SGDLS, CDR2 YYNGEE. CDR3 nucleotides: TGTGCCAGCAGCGACAGGGGGCGCACCGGGGAGCTGTTTTTT. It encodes CASSDRGRTGELFF. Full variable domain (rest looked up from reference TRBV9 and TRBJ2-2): DSGVTQTPKHLITATGQRVTLRCSPRSGDLSVYWYQQSLDQGLQFLIQYYNGEERAKGNILERFSAQQFPDLHSELNLSSLELGDSALYFCASSDRGRTGELFFGEGSRLTVL.

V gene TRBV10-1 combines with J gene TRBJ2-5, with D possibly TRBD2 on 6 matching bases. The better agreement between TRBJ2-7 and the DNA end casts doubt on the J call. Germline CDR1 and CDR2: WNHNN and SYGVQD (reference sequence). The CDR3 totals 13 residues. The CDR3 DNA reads TGCGCCAGCAGTGAGTCGGAGGGGTACGAGCAGTACTTC. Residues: CASSESEGYEQYF.

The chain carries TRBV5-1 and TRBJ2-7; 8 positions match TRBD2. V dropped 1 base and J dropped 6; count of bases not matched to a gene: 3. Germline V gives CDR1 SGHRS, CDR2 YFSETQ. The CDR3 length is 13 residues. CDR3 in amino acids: CASSLLAGGEQYF. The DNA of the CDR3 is TGCGCCAGCAGCTTGCTTGCGGGAGGCGAGCAGTACTTC.

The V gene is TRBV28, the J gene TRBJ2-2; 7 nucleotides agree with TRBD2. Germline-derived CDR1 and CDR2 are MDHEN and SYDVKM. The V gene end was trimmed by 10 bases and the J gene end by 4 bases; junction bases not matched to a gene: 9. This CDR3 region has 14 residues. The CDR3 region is CAISGGVRTGELFF. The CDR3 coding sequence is TGTGCCATCTCGGGGGGAGTACGCACCGGGGAGCTGTTTTTT.

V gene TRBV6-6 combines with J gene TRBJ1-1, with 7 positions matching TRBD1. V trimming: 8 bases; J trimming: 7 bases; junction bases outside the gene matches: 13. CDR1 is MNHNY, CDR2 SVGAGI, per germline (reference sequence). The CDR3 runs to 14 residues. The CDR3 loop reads CASRAGGLGHEAFF. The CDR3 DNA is TGTGCCAGCCGGGCAGGGGGATTGGGTCATGAAGCTTTCTTT.

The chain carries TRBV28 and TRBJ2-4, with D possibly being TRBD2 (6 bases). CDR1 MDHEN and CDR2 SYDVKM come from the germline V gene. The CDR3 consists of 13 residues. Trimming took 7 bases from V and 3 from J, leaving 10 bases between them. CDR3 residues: CASTGGGKNIQYF. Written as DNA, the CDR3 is TGTGCCAGCACCGGGGGTGGCAAAAACATTCAGTACTTC.

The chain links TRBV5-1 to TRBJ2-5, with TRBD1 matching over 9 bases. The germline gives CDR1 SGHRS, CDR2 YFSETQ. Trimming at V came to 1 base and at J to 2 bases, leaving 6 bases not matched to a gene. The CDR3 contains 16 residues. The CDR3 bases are TGCGCCAGCAGCTTGATGACAGGGGGAGGGCAAGAGACCCAGTACTTC. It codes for CASSLMTGGGQETQYF. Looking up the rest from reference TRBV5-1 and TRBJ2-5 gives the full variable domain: KAGVTQTPRYLIKTRGQQVTLSCSPISGHRSVSWYQQTPGQGLQFLFEYFSETQRNKGNFPGRFSGRQFSNSRSEMNVSTLELGDSALYLCASSLMTGGGQETQYFGPGTRLLVL.

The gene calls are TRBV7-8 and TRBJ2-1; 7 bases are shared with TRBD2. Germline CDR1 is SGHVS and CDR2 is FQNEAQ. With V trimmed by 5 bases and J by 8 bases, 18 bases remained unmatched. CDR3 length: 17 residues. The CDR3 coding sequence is TGTGCCAGCAGCCCTCGCGGAGGGGCGGGAGCGGTCGATGAGCAGTTCTTC. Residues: CASSPRGGAGAVDEQFF.

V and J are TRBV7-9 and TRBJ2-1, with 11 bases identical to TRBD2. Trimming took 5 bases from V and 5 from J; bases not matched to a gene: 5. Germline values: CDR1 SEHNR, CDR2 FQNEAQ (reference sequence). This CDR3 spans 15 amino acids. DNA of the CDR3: TGTGCCAGCAGCCCGGGACTAGCGGACCACAATGAGCAGTTCTTC. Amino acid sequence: CASSPGLADHNEQFF.

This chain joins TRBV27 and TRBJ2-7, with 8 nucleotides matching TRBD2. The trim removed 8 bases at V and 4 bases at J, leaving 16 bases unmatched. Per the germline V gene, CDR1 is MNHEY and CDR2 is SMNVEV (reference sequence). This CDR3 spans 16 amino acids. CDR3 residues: CASRLASTANEYEQYF. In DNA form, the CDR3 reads TGTGCCAGCCGACTAGCGTCAACTGCCAACGAATACGAGCAGTACTTC.

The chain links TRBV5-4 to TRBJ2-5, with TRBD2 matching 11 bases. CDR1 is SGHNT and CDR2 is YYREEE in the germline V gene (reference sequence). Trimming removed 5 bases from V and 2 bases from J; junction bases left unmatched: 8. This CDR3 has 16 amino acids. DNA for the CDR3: TGTGCCAGCAGTGTCGGGACTAGCGGAGCACAAGAGACCCAGTACTTC. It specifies CASSVGTSGAQETQYF. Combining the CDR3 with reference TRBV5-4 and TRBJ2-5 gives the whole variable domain ETGVTQSPTHLIKTRGQQVTLRCSSQSGHNTVSWYQQALGQGPQFIFQYYREEENGRGNFPPRFSGLQFPNYSSELNVNALELDDSALYLCASSVGTSGAQETQYFGPGTRLLVL.

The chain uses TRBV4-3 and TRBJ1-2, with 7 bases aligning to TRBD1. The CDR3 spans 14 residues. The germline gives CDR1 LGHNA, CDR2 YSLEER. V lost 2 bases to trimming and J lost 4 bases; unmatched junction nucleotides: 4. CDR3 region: CASSQRQGTYGYTF. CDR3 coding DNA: TGCGCCAGCAGCCAACGACAGGGTACCTATGGCTACACCTTC.

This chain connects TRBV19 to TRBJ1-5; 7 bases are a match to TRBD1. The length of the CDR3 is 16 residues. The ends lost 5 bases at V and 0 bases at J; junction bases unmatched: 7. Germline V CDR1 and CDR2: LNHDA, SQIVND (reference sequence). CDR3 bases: TGTGCCAGTAGTGCAAGGACAGGCGGTAGCAATCAGCCCCAGCATTTT. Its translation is CASSARTGGSNQPQHF.

The DNA of the CDR3 is TGTGCCAGCAGTTTACCCGCTAGCGGGAGTTCCGAGCAGTACTTC. Its protein is CASSLPASGSSEQYF. The V and J genes are TRBV28 and TRBJ2-7; 10 nucleotides agree with TRBD2. Trimming cost V 2 bases and J 6 bases; bases outside gene matches: 7. Germline V CDR1 and CDR2: MDHEN, SYDVKM. This CDR3 has 15 residues.

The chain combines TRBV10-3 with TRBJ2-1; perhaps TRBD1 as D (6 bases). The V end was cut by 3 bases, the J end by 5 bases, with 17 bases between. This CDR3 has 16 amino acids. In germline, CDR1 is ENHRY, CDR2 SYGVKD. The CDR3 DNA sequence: TGTGCCATCAGTGACGGGCAAAGGGCAGGGGACAATGAGCAGTTCTTC. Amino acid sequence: CAISDGQRAGDNEQFF.

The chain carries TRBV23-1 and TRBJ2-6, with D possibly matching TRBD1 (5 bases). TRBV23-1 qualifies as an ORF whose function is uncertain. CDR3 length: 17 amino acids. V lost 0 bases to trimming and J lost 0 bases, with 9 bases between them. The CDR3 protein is CASSQSGHHSGANVLTF. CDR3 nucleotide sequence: TGCGCCAGCAGTCAATCTGGACACCACTCTGGGGCCAACGTCCTGACTTTC.

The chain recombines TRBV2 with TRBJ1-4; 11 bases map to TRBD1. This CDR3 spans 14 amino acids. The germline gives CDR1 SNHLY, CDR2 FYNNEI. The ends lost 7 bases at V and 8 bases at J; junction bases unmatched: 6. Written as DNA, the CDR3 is TGTGCCAGCAATGAGGGACAGGGGGTCGAAAAACTGTTTTTT. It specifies CASNEGQGVEKLFF.

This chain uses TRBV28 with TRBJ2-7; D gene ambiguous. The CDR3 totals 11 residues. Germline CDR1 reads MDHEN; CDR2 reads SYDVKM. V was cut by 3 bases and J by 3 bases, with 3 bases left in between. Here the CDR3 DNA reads TGTGCCAGCAGTTTTAACTACGAGCAGTACTTC. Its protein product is CASSFNYEQYF.